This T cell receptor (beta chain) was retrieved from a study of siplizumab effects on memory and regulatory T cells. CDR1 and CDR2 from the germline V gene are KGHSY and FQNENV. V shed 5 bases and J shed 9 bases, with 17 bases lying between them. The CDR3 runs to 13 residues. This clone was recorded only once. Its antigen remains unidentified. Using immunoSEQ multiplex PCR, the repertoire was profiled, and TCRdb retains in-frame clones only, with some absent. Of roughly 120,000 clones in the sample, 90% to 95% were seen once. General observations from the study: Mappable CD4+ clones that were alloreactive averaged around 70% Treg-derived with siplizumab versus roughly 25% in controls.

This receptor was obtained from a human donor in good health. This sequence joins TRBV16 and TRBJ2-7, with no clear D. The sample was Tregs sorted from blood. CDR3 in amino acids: CASSLRPLLGQYF. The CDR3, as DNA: TGTGCCAGCAGCTTACGGCCTCTTCTGGGGCAGTACTTC.